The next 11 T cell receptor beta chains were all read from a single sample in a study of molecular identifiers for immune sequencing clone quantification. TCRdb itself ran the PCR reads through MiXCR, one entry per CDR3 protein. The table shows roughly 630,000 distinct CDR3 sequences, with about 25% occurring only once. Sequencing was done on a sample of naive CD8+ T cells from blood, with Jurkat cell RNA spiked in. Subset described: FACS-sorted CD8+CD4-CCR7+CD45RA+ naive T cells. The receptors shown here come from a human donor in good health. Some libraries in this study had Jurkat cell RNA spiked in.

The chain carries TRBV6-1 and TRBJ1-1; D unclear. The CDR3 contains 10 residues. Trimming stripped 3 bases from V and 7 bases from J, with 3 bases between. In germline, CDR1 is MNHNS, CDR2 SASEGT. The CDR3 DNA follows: TGTGCCAGCAGTGACCGTGAAGCTTTCTTT. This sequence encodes CASSDREAFF.

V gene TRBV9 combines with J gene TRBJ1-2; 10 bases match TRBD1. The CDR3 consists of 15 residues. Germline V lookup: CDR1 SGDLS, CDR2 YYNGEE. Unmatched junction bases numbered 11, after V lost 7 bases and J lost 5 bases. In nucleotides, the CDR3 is TGTGCCAGCGGCTCCGGACAGGGGGTTTTGTATGGCTACACCTTC. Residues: CASGSGQGVLYGYTF.

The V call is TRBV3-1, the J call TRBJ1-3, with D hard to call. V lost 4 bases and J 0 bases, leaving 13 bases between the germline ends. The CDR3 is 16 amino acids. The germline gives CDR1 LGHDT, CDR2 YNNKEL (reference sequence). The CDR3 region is CASSLDRTASGNTIYF. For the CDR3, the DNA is TGTGCCAGCAGCCTAGATCGTACAGCCTCTGGAAACACCATATATTTT.

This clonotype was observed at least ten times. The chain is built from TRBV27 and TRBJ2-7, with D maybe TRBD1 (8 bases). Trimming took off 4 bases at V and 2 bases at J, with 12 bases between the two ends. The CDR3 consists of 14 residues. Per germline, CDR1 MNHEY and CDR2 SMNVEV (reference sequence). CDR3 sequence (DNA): TGTGCCAGCAGTTACAGGGGGGGGACCTACGAGCAGTACTTC. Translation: CASSYRGGTYEQYF.

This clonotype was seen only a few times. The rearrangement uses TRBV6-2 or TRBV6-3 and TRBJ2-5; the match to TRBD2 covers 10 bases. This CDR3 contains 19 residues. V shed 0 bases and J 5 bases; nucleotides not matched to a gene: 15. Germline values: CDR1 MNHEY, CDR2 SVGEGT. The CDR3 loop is CASSYSRGLAGVSGETQYF. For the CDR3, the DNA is TGTGCCAGCAGTTACTCGAGAGGCCTAGCGGGGGTCTCGGGGGAGACCCAGTACTTC.

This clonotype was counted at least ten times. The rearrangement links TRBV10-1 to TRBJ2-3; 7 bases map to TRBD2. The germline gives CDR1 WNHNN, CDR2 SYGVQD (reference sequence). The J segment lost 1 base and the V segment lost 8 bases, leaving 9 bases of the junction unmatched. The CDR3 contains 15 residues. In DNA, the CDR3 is TGCGCCAGCTCCCAGTCGGGGGGTGGCACAGATACGCAGTATTTT. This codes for CASSQSGGGTDTQYF.

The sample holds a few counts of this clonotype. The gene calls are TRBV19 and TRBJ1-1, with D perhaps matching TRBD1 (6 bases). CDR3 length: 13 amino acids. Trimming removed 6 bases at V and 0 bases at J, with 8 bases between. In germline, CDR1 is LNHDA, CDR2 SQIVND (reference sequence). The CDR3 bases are TGTGCCAGTAGCTACAGGGTGAACACTGAAGCTTTCTTT. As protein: CASSYRVNTEAFF.

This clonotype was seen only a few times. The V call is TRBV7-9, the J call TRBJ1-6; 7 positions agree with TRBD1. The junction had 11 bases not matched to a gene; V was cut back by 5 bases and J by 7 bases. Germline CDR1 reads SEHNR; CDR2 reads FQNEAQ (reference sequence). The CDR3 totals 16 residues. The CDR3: CASSPQTGWGNSPLHF. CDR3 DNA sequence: TGTGCCAGCAGCCCTCAGACAGGGTGGGGAAATTCACCCCTCCACTTT.

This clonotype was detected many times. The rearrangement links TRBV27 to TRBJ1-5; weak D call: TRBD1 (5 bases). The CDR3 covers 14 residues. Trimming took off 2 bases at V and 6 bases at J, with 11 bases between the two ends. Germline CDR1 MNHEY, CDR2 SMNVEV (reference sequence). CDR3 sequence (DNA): TGTGCCAGCAGTTTAAAGGGGCAGGGTCAGCCCCAGCATTTT. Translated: CASSLKGQGQPQHF.

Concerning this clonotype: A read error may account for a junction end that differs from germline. CDR3 amino acids: CASSVHTGVGTDAFF. The CDR3 DNA reads as TGTGCCAGCAGCGTACACACAGGGGTTGGCACTGACGCTTTCTTT. This chain links TRBV7-9 with TRBJ1-1; TRBD1 aligns across 7 bases. The CDR3 is 15 residues long. Per the germline V gene, CDR1 is SEHNR and CDR2 is FQNEAQ (reference sequence).

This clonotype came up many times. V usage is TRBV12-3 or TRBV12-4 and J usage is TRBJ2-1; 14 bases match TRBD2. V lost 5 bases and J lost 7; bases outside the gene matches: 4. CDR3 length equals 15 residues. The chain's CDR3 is CASSPTSGGENEQFF. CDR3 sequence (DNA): TGTGCCAGCAGTCCGACTAGCGGGGGGGAGAATGAGCAGTTCTTC.